Here is one T cell receptor beta chain with its context. The antigen is not known. This entry is derived from a study of CD8+ T cells in alopecia areata. The CDR3 is 12 residues long. Germline V gene data show CDR1 as SGHTA and CDR2 as FQGNSA. J gave up 9 bases and V 6 bases, and 3 bases lay outside the gene matches. Study observations and caveats: Scalp sample sequencing also detects resident alphabeta T cells of normal skin. Alopecia totalis/universalis scalp especially showed more expanded CD8+ clones than normal scalp. Against the mouse data, patients shared TCRs less clearly, possibly for HLA reasons.

Sequencing relied on a cDNA template that was reverse transcribed from extracted RNA. Data came from immunoSEQ multiplex PCR; TCRdb stores just in-frame clones and leaves some out. Of some 180,000 clones detected, around 63% appear once; the ten largest clones hold under 2%. Samples from alopecia areata patients were lesional scalp punch biopsies and peripheral blood. Sample: CD4+ T cells sorted from blood, taken at week 0. This receptor was taken from a human donor with alopecia areata. The chain combines TRBV7-2 with TRBJ1-1, with TRBD1 identical over 11 bases. Here the CDR3 DNA reads TGTGCCAGCAGACTGGACAGGGGGCAAGCTTTCTTT. This translates into CASRLDRGQAFF. The whole variable domain, remainder taken from reference TRBV7-2 and TRBJ1-1, is GAGVSQSPSNKVTEKGKDVELRCDPISGHTALYWYRQSLGQGLEFLIYFQGNSAPDKSGLPSDRFSAERTGGSVSTLTIQRTQQEDSAVYLCASRLDRGQAFFGQGTRLTVV.